This T cell receptor (beta chain) stems from a study of T-cell reconstitution after alpha-beta-depleted transplantation in children. General study findings and limits: One year post-transplant, T-cell counts and diversity were largely derived from T cells produced anew. Several hundred expanded graft clones reportedly were the source of alpha-beta T cells about two months after transplant. Surviving thymic progenitors and recipient T cells were the source of high TCRbeta diversity at day 60 in some patients.

A library of TCRbeta sequences, prepared with unique molecular identifiers, was generated. TCRdb re-called the PCR reads with MiXCR, one entry per CDR3 protein. In the table there are some 450,000 distinct CDR3 sequences, 43% of which are singletons. Per the germline V gene, CDR1 is SGHNT and CDR2 is YENEEA. This CDR3 spans 13 amino acids. With respect to this clonotype: What it recognizes is unknown. The junction departs from the called germline gene at one end, perhaps through a read error.

This TCR came from a girl aged 2-10 years with aplastic anemia, due to receive a stem cell transplant. The V call is TRBV11-3, the J call TRBJ2-5, with D maybe TRBD2 (5 bases). The sequencing here drew on PBMCs, taken before TCRalphabeta/CD19-depleted stem cell transplant. The CDR3 DNA reads as TGTGCCGGCAGCTTAGGACGCGGGGAGACCCAGTACTTC. It specifies CAGSLGRGETQYF. Using reference TRBV11-3 and TRBJ2-5 for the parts outside the CDR3, the full variable domain is EAGVVQSPRYKIIEKKQPVAFWCNPISGHNTLYWYLQNLGQGPELLIRYENEEAVDDSQLPKDRFSAERLKGVDSTLKIQPAELGDSAVYLCAGSLGRGETQYFGPGTRLLVL.